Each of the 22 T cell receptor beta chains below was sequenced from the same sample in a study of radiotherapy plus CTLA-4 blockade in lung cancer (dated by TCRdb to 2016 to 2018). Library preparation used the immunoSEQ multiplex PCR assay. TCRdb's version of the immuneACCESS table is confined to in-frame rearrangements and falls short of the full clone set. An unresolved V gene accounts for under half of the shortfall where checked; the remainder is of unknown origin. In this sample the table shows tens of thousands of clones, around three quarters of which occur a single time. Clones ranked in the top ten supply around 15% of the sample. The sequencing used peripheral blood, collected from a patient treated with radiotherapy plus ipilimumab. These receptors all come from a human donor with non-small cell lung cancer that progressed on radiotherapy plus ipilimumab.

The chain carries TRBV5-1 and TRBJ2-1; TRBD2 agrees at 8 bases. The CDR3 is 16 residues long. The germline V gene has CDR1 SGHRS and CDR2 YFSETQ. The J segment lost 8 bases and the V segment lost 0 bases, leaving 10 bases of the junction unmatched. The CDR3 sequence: CASSLGARGVLDEQFF. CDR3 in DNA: TGCGCCAGCAGCTTGGGGGCGCGGGGGGTACTCGATGAGCAGTTCTTC.

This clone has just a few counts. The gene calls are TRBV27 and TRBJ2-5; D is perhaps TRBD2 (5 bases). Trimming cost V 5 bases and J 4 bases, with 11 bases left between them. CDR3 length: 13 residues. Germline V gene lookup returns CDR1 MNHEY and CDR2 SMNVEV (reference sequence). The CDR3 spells CASSDWERETQYF. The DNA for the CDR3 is TGTGCCAGCAGTGATTGGGAGCGAGAGACCCAGTACTTC.

The CDR3, as DNA: TGTGCCAGCAGTTTATTGTCGGACAGGGCCTTCCAAGAGACCCAGTACTTC. Amino acid sequence: CASSLLSDRAFQETQYF. The chain joins TRBV28 to TRBJ2-5, with 8 bases that match TRBD1. Germline CDR1 reads MDHEN; CDR2 reads SYDVKM. Losses at the gene ends were 1 base for V and 1 base for J; bases not matched to a gene: 8. The CDR3 loop spans 17 amino acids.

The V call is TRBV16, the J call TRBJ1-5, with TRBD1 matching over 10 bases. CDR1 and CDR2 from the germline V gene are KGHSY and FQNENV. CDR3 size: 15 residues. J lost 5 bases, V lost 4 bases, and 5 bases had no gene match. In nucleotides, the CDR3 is TGTGCCAGCAGCCTCGCCGGACAGGGGGATCAGCCCCAGCATTTT. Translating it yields CASSLAGQGDQPQHF.

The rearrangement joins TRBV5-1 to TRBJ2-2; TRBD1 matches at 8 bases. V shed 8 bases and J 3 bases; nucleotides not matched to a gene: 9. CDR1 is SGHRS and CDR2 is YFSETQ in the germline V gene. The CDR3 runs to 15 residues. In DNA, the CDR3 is TGCGCCAGTGGTACCGGGACAGGTCACACCGGGGAGCTGTTTTTT. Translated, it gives CASGTGTGHTGELFF.

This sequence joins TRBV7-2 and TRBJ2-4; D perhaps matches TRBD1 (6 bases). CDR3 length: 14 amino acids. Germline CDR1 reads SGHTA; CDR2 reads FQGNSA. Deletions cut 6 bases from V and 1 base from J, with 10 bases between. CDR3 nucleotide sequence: TGTGCCAGCAGTCAGGGGTGGGCCAAAAACATTCAGTACTTC. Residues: CASSQGWAKNIQYF.

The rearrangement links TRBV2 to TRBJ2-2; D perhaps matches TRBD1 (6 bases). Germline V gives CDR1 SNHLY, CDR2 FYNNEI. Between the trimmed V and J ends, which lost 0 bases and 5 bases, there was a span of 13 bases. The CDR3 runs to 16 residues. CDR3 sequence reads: CASSEAPYTGTGELFF. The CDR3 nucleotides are TGTGCCAGCAGTGAAGCGCCTTATACAGGGACCGGGGAGCTGTTTTTT.

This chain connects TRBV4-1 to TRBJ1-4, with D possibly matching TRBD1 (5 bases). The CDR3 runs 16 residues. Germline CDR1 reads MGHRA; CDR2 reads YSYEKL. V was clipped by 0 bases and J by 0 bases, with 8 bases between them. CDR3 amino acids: CASSQDGTSTNEKLFF. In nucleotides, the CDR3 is TGCGCCAGCAGCCAAGACGGGACGTCAACTAATGAAAAACTGTTTTTT.

The CDR3 sequence: CASSQYQPQHF. The CDR3 DNA reads as TGTGCCAGCAGCCAGTATCAGCCCCAGCATTTT. The rearrangement uses TRBV28 and TRBJ1-5; no clear D gene. The CDR3 sequence is 11 residues long. The germline V gene encodes CDR1 MDHEN and CDR2 SYDVKM. V gave up 6 bases and J gave up 5 bases, with 5 bases separating them.

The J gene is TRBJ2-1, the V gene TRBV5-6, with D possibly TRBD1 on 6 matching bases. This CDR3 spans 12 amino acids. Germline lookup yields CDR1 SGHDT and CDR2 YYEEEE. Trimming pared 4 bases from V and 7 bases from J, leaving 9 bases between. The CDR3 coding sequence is TGTGCCAGCAGCGGGGGCCGGAATGAGCAGTTCTTC. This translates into CASSGGRNEQFF.

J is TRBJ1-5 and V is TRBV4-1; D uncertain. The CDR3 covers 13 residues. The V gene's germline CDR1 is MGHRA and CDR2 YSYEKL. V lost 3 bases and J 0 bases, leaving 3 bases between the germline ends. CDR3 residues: CASSHNSNQPQHF. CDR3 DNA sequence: TGCGCCAGCAGCCATAATAGCAATCAGCCCCAGCATTTT.

CDR3 DNA sequence: TGTGCCAGCAGCTTGGCGAGACAGGGGGCCGGGGAGCTGTTTTTT. As protein: CASSLARQGAGELFF. This rearrangement joins TRBV5-6 to TRBJ2-2, with 9 bases matching TRBD1. Germline loops: CDR1 SGHDT, CDR2 YYEEEE. The junction had 3 bases not matched to a gene; V was cut back by 0 bases and J by 6 bases. The CDR3 covers 15 residues.

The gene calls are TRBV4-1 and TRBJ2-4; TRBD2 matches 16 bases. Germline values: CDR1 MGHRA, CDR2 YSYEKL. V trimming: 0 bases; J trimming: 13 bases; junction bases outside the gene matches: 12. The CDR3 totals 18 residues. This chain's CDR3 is CASSQEPIGTSGGGAQYF. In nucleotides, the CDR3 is TGCGCCAGCAGCCAAGAACCCATCGGGACTAGCGGGGGGGGAGCCCAGTACTTC.

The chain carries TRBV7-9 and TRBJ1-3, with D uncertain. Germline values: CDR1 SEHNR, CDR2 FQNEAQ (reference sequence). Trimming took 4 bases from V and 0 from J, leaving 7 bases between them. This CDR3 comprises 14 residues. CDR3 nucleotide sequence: TGTGCCAGCAGCTCCACGATCTCTGGAAACACCATATATTTT. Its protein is CASSSTISGNTIYF. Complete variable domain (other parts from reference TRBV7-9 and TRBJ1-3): DTGVSQNPRHKITKRGQNVTFRCDPISEHNRLYWYRQTLGQGPEFLTYFQNEAQLEKSRLLSDRFSAERPKGSFSTLEIQRTEQGDSAMYLCASSSTISGNTIYFGEGSWLTVV.

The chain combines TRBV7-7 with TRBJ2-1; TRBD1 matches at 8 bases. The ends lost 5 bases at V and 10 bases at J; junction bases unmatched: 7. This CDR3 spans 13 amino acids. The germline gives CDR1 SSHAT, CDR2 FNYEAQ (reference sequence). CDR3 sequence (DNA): TGTGCCAGCAGCAACAACAGGGGGTCCGAGCAGTTCTTC. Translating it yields CASSNNRGSEQFF.

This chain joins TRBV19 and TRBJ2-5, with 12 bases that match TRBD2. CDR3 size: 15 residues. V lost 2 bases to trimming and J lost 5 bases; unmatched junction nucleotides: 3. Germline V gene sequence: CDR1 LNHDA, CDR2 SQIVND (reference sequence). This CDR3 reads CASSIPGTSGETQYF. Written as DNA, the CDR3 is TGTGCCAGTAGTATACCCGGGACTAGCGGGGAGACCCAGTACTTC.

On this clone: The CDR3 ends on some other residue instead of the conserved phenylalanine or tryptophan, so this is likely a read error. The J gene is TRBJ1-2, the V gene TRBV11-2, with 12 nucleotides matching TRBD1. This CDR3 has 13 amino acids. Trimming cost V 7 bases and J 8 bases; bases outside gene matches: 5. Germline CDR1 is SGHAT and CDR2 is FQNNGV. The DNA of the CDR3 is TGTGCCAGCACGGGACAGGGGGCGAGCGGCTACACCTCC. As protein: CASTGQGASGYTS.

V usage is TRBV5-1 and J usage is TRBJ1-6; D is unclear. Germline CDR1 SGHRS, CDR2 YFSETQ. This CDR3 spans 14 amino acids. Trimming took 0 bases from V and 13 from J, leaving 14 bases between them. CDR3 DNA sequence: TGCGCCAGCAGCTTGGGGGCGCGGCGGGAGCCCCTCCACTTT. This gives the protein CASSLGARREPLHF.

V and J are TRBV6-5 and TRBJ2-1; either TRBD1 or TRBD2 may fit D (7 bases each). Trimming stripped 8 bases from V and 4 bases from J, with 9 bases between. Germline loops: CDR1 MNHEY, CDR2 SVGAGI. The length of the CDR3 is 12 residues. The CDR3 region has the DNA TGTGCCAGCCAGGGGGGGTACAATGAGCAGTTCTTC. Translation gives CASQGGYNEQFF.

CDR3 loop: CASSQMTGLEGMVGYTF. The CDR3 nucleotides read TGCGCCAGCAGCCAAATGACAGGGTTAGAGGGCATGGTGGGCTACACCTTC. The chain recombines TRBV4-3 with TRBJ1-2; 7 nucleotides align to TRBD1. CDR1 and CDR2 from the germline V gene are LGHNA and YSLEER. This CDR3 is built from 17 residues. With 2 bases clipped from V and 8 bases from J, the junction kept 17 bases outside the gene matches.

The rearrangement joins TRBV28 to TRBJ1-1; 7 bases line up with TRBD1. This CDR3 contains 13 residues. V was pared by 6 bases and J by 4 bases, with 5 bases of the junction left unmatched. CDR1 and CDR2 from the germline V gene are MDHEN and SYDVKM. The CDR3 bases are TGTGCCAGCAGCCAGGGGGGCGGCACTGAAGCTTTCTTT. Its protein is CASSQGGGTEAFF.

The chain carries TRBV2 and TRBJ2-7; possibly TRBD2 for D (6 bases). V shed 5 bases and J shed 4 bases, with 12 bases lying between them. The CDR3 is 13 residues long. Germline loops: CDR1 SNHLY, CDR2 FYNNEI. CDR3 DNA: TGTGCCAGCAGTCAGTCGGGGGAATACGAGCAGTACTTC. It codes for CASSQSGEYEQYF. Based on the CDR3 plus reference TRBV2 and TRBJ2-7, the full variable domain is EPEVTQTPSHQVTQMGQEVILRCVPISNHLYFYWYRQILGQKVEFLVSFYNNEISEKSEIFDDQFSVERPDGSNFTLKIRSTKLEDSAMYFCASSQSGEYEQYFGPGTRLTVT.